A single sample is the source of the 12 T cell receptor beta chains below, sequenced in a study of control samples from healthy donors and cancer patients. The method was immunoSEQ multiplex PCR; TCRdb's version includes in-frame clones alone and lacks a portion of them. This sample has 400,000 to 450,000 clones, with 80% to 95% found just once. Source material: PBMCs. All receptors derive from a man in his forties or fifties with head and neck cancer.

The chain couples TRBV6-6 to TRBJ1-1; D ambiguous. Germline lookup yields CDR1 MNHNY and CDR2 SVGAGI (reference sequence). The CDR3 totals 12 residues. The V and J ends lost 4 bases and 1 base respectively, with 4 bases between them. In DNA, the CDR3 is TGTGCCAGCAGTTGGGCGAACACTGAAGCTTTCTTT. It encodes CASSWANTEAFF.

This clone was counted between two and nine times. V is TRBV5-5 and J is TRBJ1-1; D is unclear. The length of the CDR3 is 15 residues. With 0 bases removed from V and 0 bases from J, the gap between germline ends came to 9 bases. Germline CDR1 SGHKS, CDR2 YYEKEE (reference sequence). The CDR3 reads CASSLGVTLNTEAFF. The CDR3 DNA follows: TGTGCCAGCAGCTTGGGAGTCACCTTGAACACTGAAGCTTTCTTT. Variable domain in full (rest from reference TRBV5-5 and TRBJ1-1): DAGVTQSPTHLIKTRGQQVTLRCSPISGHKSVSWYQQVLGQGPQFIFQYYEKEERGRGNFPDRFSARQFPNYSSELNVNALLLGDSALYLCASSLGVTLNTEAFFGQGTRLTVV.

The table lists this clone with a count of one. The genes are TRBV4-3 and TRBJ1-5, with 7 bases fitting TRBD1. Trimming cost V 3 bases and J 2 bases; bases outside gene matches: 4. Germline loops: CDR1 LGHNA, CDR2 YSLEER. The CDR3 has 15 amino acids. The CDR3 DNA reads as TGCGCCAGCAGCCATACTGACAGGGGCAATCAGCCCCAGCATTTT. Translation gives CASSHTDRGNQPQHF.

V and J are TRBV19 and TRBJ2-1, with no clear D. Trimming removed 7 bases from V and 10 bases from J, with 20 bases in between. This CDR3 region has 14 residues. CDR1 is LNHDA and CDR2 is SQIVND in the germline V gene (reference sequence). CDR3: CASTNPGETEEQFF. The CDR3 nucleotides are TGTGCCAGTACCAACCCTGGGGAAACGGAAGAGCAGTTCTTC. Together with reference TRBV19 and TRBJ2-1, the CDR3 gives the full variable domain: DGGITQSPKYLFRKEGQNVTLSCEQNLNHDAMYWYRQDPGQGLRLIYYSQIVNDFQKGDIAEGYSVSREKKESFPLTVTSAQKNPTAFYLCASTNPGETEEQFFGPGTRLTVL.

The chain joins TRBV7-2 to TRBJ1-2, with D uncertain. Germline CDR1 and CDR2: SGHTA and FQGNSA. V was cut by 1 base and J by 0 bases, with 9 bases left in between. The CDR3 is made up of 15 amino acids. In DNA, the CDR3 is TGTGCCAGCAGCTTAGGCGGGGTGCCTAACTATGGCTACACCTTC. This encodes CASSLGGVPNYGYTF.

The gene calls are TRBV21-1 and TRBJ2-7; the table's D call TRBD1 went unverified against the DNA. TRBV21-1 constitutes a pseudogene. There are 15 residues in the CDR3. The CDR3 DNA reads TGTGCCAGCAGGTGCCAGGGGGTCGTGGGTTACGAGCAGTACTTC. It codes for CASRCQGVVGYEQYF.

This clone was seen only a few times. A junction boundary mismatches the germline segment, possibly from a read error. The genes are TRBV5-6 and TRBJ2-1; TRBD1 matches at 7 bases. CDR3 length: 13 amino acids. Germline-derived CDR1 and CDR2 are SGHDT and YYEEEE. The CDR3 loop is CASSLGSTTGKLF. The CDR3, as DNA: TGTGCCAGCAGCTTGGGGTCCACGACAGGGAAGCTCTTC.

The chain uses TRBV6-5 and TRBJ1-2; D may be TRBD1 (6 bases). The CDR3 sequence is 14 residues long. From germline, CDR1 is MNHEY and CDR2 SVGAGI. V lost 5 bases, J lost 0 bases, and 10 bases lay in between. Here the CDR3 DNA reads TGTGCCAGCAGTCAGGGGCCAGCTAACTATGGCTACACCTTC. This gives the protein CASSQGPANYGYTF.

J is TRBJ1-6 and V is TRBV5-1, with TRBD1 matching 8 bases. V lost 4 bases, J lost 2 bases, and 8 bases stayed unmatched. Germline CDR1 is SGHRS and CDR2 is YFSETQ. The CDR3 extends over 17 amino acids. For the CDR3, the DNA is TGCGCCAGCAGCACTACGACAGGGGTGACCTATAATTCACCCCTCCACTTT. This gives the protein CASSTTTGVTYNSPLHF. The entire variable domain, with the rest obtained from reference TRBV5-1 and TRBJ1-6, is as follows: KAGVTQTPRYLIKTRGQQVTLSCSPISGHRSVSWYQQTPGQGLQFLFEYFSETQRNKGNFPGRFSGRQFSNSRSEMNVSTLELGDSALYLCASSTTTGVTYNSPLHFGNGTRLTVT.

This chain uses TRBV7-9 with TRBJ2-3; 9 nucleotides line up with TRBD1. Germline V gene data show CDR1 as SEHNR and CDR2 as FQNEAQ (reference sequence). V trimming: 4 bases; J trimming: 3 bases; junction bases outside the gene matches: 5. This CDR3 contains 15 residues. CDR3: CASSWTGEGTDTQYF. As DNA, the CDR3 is TGTGCCAGCAGCTGGACAGGGGAGGGGACAGATACGCAGTATTTT.

The chain employs TRBV4-2 and TRBJ1-5; no firm D call. The CDR3 loop spans 16 amino acids. With 0 bases removed from V and 0 bases from J, the gap between germline ends came to 9 bases. CDR1 LGHNA and CDR2 YNFKEQ come from the germline V gene. Here the CDR3 DNA reads TGTGCCAGCAGCCAAGAAGAAGGACTTAGCAATCAGCCCCAGCATTTT. Protein sequence: CASSQEEGLSNQPQHF.

The chain recombines TRBV28 with TRBJ2-5; D possibly matches TRBD1 or TRBD2 (5 bases each). This CDR3 has 16 amino acids. Trimming removed 6 bases from V and 5 bases from J, with 22 bases in between. In germline, CDR1 is MDHEN, CDR2 SYDVKM. The CDR3 loop reads CASSPGDVRQGETQYF. The CDR3 DNA sequence: TGTGCCAGCAGCCCCGGGGACGTCCGTCAAGGGGAGACCCAGTACTTC.